This entry describes one T cell receptor beta chain. The sample comes from a study of blood T cell repertoires in COVID-19. Study-wide background: The United States, Italy and Spain provided the acute and convalescent COVID-19 samples.

Libraries were prepared by immunoSEQ multiplex PCR; TCRdb keeps only in-frame clonotypes and omits some of them. The sample lists 250,000 to 300,000 clones; around 90% were seen once. V lost 0 bases, J lost 4 bases, and 12 bases stayed unmatched. The germline CDR1 and CDR2 sequences are SGDLS and YYNGEE. The CDR3 covers 19 residues. This clonotype was obtained from a woman aged 60-70 years with COVID-19, enrolled during active disease. The sequenced material came from peripheral blood. V and J are TRBV9 and TRBJ2-2; 10 bases match TRBD2. The CDR3 region has the DNA TGTGCCAGCAGCGTAGGGATAGAGCGGGGGGGCCGTCGCACCGGGGAGCTGTTTTTT. Translated: CASSVGIERGGRRTGELFF.